This T cell receptor (beta chain) originates from a study of regulatory T cells in long-lasting Graves disease. As for the study in general: Freshly diagnosed Graves' patients had used antithyroid drugs for under 3 months.

Findings of the study overall: Persistent Graves' patients showed less TCR diversity than newly diagnosed ones. Persistent disease was associated with favored TRBV28 usage and with favored use of TRBJ1-2 and TRBJ2-5. The number of shared public clonotypes was higher in persistent patients (fewer than 3,000) than new patients (966).

As for time point: newly diagnosed GD, antithyroid drugs for less than 3 months. Extracted RNA from PBMCs served as the source of the TCR library. This CDR3 has 14 residues. V lost 2 bases and J lost 10; bases outside the gene matches: 4. Per germline, CDR1 MNHEY and CDR2 SMNVEV (reference sequence). Arm-PCR with iRepertoire HTBI primers amplified the CDR3 regions for these TCR beta libraries. TCRdb redid the calling of the multiplex PCR reads with MiXCR, one entry per CDR3 protein. Here the sample spans under 250,000 distinct CDR3 sequences, roughly 21% being singletons. This clonotype was found many times. The antigen remains unidentified.

The V gene is TRBV27, the J gene TRBJ1-6; TRBD1 matches at 8 bases. Sequenced material: peripheral blood mononuclear cells (PBMCs), taken at new diagnosis, from a patient treated with antithyroid drugs. The receptor was isolated from a female donor with Graves disease. The CDR3 coding sequence is TGTGCCAGCAGTTTAGGACAGGGCCGGTCACCCCTCCACTTT. It codes for CASSLGQGRSPLHF.